This T cell receptor (beta chain) was sequenced during a study of beta chain features in type 1 diabetes. Findings of the study overall: Shorter TCRB CDR3s, moderately but significantly so, marked every one of the four CD4+ subsets in Type 1 diabetes patients. Patients showed naive, central memory and Treg TCRB repertoires that appeared more similar than those of healthy donors.

This clone was counted a few times. Its cognate antigen is unknown. The investigators reverse transcribed all of the isolated RNA, so they sequenced expressed TCRB transcripts. TCRdb's table, derived via immunoSEQ multiplex PCR, lists solely in-frame clones and lacks some. This sample has hundreds of thousands of clones, with around 13% found just once. This CDR3 spans 15 amino acids. CDR1 and CDR2 (germline): MDHEN, SYDVKM. Trimming left V 2 bases short and J 7 bases short, with 18 bases between. Staining for CD45RO/CCR7/CD25/CD127/CD95/CD27 allowed sorting of CD4+ naive, central memory, regulatory and stem cell-like memory cells.

Sequenced input: naive CD4+ T cells from blood. The clonotype originates from a woman younger than 30 with type 1 diabetes. The V and J genes are TRBV28 and TRBJ2-7, with D possibly matching TRBD2 (6 bases). The CDR3 sequence: CASSLGTVRAGEQYF. The CDR3 nucleotides read TGTGCCAGCAGTTTAGGTACAGTGCGTGCGGGAGAGCAGTACTTC.